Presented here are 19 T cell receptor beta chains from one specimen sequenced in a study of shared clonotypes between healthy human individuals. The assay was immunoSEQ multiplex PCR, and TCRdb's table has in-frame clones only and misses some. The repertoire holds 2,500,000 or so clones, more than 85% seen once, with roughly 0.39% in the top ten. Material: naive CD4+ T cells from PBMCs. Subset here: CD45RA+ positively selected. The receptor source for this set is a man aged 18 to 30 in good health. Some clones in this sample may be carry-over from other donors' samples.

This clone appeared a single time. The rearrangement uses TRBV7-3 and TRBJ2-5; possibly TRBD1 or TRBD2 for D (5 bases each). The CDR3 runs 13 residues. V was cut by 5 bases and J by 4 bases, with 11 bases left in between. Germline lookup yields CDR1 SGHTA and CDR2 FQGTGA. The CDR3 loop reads CASSPRDGETQYF. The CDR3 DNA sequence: TGTGCCAGCAGCCCGAGGGACGGAGAGACCCAGTACTTC.

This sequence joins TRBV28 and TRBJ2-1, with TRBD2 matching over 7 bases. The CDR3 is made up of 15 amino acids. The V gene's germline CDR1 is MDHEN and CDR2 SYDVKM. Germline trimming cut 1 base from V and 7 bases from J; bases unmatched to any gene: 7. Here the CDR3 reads CASSLFVGAGNEQFF. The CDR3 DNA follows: TGTGCCAGCAGTTTATTTGTGGGAGCGGGAAATGAGCAGTTCTTC. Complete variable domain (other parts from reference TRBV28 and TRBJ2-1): DVKVTQSSRYLVKRTGEKVFLECVQDMDHENMFWYRQDPGLGLRLIYFSYDVKMKEKGDIPEGYSVSREKKERFSLILESASTNQTSMYLCASSLFVGAGNEQFFGPGTRLTVL.

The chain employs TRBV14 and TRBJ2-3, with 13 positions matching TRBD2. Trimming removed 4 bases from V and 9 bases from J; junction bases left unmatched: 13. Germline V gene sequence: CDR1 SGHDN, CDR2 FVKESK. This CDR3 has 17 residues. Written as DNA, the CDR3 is TGTGCCAGCAGCCCGAGACCGGGACTAGCGGGGCGAGGGACGCAGTATTTT. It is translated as CASSPRPGLAGRGTQYF.

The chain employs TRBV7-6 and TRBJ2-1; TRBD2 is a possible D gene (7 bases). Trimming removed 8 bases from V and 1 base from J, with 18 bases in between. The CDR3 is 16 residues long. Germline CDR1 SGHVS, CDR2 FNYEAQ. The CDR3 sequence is CASGTMRGGSYNEQFF. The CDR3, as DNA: TGTGCCAGCGGGACCATGAGGGGGGGATCCTACAATGAGCAGTTCTTC.

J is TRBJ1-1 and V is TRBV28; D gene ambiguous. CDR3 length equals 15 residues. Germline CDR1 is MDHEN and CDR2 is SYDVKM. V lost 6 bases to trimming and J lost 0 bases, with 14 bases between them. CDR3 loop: CASRPYDLMNTEAFF. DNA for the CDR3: TGTGCCAGCAGACCCTATGACCTCATGAACACTGAAGCTTTCTTT. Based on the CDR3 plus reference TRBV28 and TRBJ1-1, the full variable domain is DVKVTQSSRYLVKRTGEKVFLECVQDMDHENMFWYRQDPGLGLRLIYFSYDVKMKEKGDIPEGYSVSREKKERFSLILESASTNQTSMYLCASRPYDLMNTEAFFGQGTRLTVV.

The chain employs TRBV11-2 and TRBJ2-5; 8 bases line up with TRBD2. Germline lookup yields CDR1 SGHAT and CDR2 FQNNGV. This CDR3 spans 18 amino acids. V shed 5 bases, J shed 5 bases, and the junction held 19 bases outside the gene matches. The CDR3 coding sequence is TGTGCCAGCAGCCCGCGGATCCCAGTAGCGGGATTAGGGGAGACCCAGTACTTC. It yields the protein CASSPRIPVAGLGETQYF.

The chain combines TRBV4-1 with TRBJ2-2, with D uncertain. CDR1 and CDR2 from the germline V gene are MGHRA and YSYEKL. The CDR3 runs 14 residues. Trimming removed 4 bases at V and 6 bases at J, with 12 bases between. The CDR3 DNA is TGCGCCAGCAGCCGCTCCGTGGCTGCCGGGGAGCTGTTTTTT. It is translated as CASSRSVAAGELFF.

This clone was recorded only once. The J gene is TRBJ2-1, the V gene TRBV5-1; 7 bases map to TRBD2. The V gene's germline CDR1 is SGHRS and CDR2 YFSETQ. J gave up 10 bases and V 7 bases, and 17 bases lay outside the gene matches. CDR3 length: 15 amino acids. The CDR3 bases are TGCGCCAGCGCAGAACGGGGGAGGGCCCCCCGGGAGCAGTTCTTC. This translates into CASAERGRAPREQFF.

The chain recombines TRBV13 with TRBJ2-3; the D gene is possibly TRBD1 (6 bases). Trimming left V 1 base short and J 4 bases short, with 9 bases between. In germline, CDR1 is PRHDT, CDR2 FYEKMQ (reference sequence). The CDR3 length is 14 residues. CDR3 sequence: CASSLDRVADTQYF. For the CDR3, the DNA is TGTGCCAGCAGCTTAGACAGGGTTGCAGATACGCAGTATTTT. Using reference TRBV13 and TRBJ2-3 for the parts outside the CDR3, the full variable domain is AAGVIQSPRHLIKEKRETATLKCYPIPRHDTVYWYQQGPGQDPQFLISFYEKMQSDKGSIPDRFSAQQFSDYHSELNMSSLELGDSALYFCASSLDRVADTQYFGPGTRLTVL.

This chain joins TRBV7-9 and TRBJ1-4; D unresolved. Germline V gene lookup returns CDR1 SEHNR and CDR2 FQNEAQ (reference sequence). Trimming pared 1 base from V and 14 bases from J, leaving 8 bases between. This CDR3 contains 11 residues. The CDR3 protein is CASSLEGRLFF. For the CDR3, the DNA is TGTGCCAGCAGCTTAGAGGGTCGTCTGTTTTTT.

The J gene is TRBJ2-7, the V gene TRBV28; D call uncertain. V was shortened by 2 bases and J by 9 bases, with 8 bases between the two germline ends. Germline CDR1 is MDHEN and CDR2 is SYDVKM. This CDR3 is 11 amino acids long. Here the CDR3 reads CASSLPPAQYF. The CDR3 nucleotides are TGTGCCAGCAGTTTACCCCCGGCGCAGTACTTC.

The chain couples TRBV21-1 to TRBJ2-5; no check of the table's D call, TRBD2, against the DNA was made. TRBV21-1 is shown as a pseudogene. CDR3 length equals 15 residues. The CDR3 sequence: CASSISGRWQETQYF. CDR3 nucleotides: TGTGCCAGCAGTATCAGCGGGAGGTGGCAAGAGACCCAGTACTTC.

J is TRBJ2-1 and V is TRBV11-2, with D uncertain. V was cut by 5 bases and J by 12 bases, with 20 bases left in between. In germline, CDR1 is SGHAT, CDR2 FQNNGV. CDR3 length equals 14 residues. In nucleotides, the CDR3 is TGTGCCAGCAGCCCGGTAGGGCTCAAGGTTAGGCAGTTCTTC. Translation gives CASSPVGLKVRQFF.

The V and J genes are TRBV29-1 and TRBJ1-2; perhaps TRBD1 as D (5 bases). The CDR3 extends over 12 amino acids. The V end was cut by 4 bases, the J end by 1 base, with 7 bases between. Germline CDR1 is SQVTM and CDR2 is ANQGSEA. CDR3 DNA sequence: TGCAGCGTTGGGGGGGTTAACTATGGCTACACCTTC. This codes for CSVGGVNYGYTF.

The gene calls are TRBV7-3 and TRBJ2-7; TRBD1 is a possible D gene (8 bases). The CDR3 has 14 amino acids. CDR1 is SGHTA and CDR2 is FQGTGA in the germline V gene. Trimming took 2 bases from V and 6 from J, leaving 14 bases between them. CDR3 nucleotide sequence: TGTGCCAGCAGCTTATCGGACAGGGAGGGCGAGCAGTACTTC. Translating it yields CASSLSDREGEQYF.

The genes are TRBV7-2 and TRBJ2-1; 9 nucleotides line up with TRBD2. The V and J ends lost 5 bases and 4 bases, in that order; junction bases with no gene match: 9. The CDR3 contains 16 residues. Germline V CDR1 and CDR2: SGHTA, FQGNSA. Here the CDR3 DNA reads TGTGCCAGCAGCCCACACCGGGCGGGAGGGTACAATGAGCAGTTCTTC. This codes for CASSPHRAGGYNEQFF.

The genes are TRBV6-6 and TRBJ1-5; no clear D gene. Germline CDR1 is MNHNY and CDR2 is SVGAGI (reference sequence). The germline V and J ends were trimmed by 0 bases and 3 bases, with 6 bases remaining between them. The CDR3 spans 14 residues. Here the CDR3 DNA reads TGTGCCAGCAGTTACTCCCGGGTCAATCAGCCCCAGCATTTT. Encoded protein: CASSYSRVNQPQHF.

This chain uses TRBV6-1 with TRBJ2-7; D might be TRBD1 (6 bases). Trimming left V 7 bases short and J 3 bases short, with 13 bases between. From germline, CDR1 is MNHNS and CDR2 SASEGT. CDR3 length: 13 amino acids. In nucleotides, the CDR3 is TGTGCCAGCAATCGACCGGACAGCTACGAGCAGTACTTC. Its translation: CASNRPDSYEQYF.

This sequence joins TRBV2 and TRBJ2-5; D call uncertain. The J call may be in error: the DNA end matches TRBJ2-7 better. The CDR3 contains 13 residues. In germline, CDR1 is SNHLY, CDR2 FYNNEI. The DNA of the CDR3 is TGTGCCAGCGTCCCCGGCTTCCATCACGAGCAGTACTTC. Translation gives CASVPGFHHEQYF.